Described below is a single T cell receptor (beta chain) sequence and its context. What it recognizes is unknown. 13 Jbeta primers and 60 Vbeta primers were used for the PCR. Libraries were prepared by immunoSEQ multiplex PCR; TCRdb keeps only in-frame clonotypes and omits some of them. This repertoire includes around 78,000 clones. J was trimmed by 2 bases and V by 4 bases; bases with no gene match: 6. In germline, CDR1 is LNHDA, CDR2 SQIVND (reference sequence). This CDR3 has 15 amino acids. This sample is drawn from a study of cytomegalovirus exposure and HLA in healthy donors. General study findings and limits: It was reported in a later analysis that an Asian-associated ancestry cluster showed fewer N-insertions than the roughly 660-donor mean. In a later analysis, specific HLA alleles were associated with over 15,000 TCR beta sequences at a 0.05 false discovery rate. The authors judged a highly shared variant cluster likely a sequencing artifact. In an earlier analysis, most TCR beta V segments were productive about 87% or about 30% of the time.

V usage is TRBV19 and J usage is TRBJ2-7; TRBD1 agrees at 9 bases. The sequenced material came from PBMCs. This clonotype originated in a man aged 18 to 29 in good health and CMV-seropositive. CDR3 in DNA: TGTGCCAGTAGTACGGGACAGGGCAGTCCCTACGAGCAGTACTTC. Protein sequence: CASSTGQGSPYEQYF.